This T cell receptor beta chain was identified during a study of blood T cell repertoires in COVID-19. Study-level information: Material from acute and convalescent COVID-19 was sourced from the United States, Italy and Spain. PBMCs, B-cell-depleted T cells, or T cells were the source of the cDNA or gDNA that made up the material.

Per the study methods: Cell counts per sample came from amplifying reference gene primers. Only in-frame clones appear in the TCRdb table, and some are missing; sequencing was by immunoSEQ multiplex PCR. That table is the source of V, J and clone size, and D and trimming were worked out from the DNA. Of approximately 200,000 clones in the sample, roughly nine tenths were seen once. The CDR3 extends over 17 amino acids. V lost 5 bases, J lost 1 base, and 8 bases stayed unmatched. Germline CDR1 and CDR2: LNHDA and SQIVND (reference sequence). Sample: peripheral blood. The receptor was isolated from a woman between 45 and 60 years old with acute or convalescent COVID-19. V usage is TRBV19 and J usage is TRBJ1-6, with TRBD1 matching over 7 bases. The CDR3 region is CASSVWTGASYNSPLHF. CDR3 nucleotides: TGTGCCAGTAGTGTTTGGACAGGAGCTTCCTATAATTCACCCCTCCACTTT.